The 25 T cell receptor beta chains listed next were all sequenced from one sample in a study of cytomegalovirus exposure and HLA in healthy donors. This PCR relied on a set of 60 Vbeta primers and 13 Jbeta primers. Sequenced by immunoSEQ multiplex PCR; TCRdb stores in-frame clones only, minus some. Here the sample spans some 62,000 clones, roughly 86% being singletons. Sequenced: PBMCs. These receptors all come from a man between 18 and 35 years old in good health and CMV-seronegative.

This chain uses TRBV6-1 with TRBJ1-4; the D gene is possibly TRBD1 (6 bases). The CDR3 contains 13 residues. Germline V gives CDR1 MNHNS, CDR2 SASEGT. Deletions cut 6 bases from V and 4 bases from J, with 9 bases between. The CDR3 DNA reads as TGTGCCAGCAGCCAGGGGTATAATGAAAAACTGTTTTTT. It translates to CASSQGYNEKLFF.

In the case of this clone: At the DNA level, this CDR3 is encoded by other sequences in the same sample as well. The chain carries TRBV29-1 and TRBJ2-5; no clear D gene. V was pared by 7 bases and J by 5 bases, with 11 bases between. CDR3 length: 11 residues. Germline V gene data show CDR1 as SQVTM and CDR2 as ANQGSEA. This CDR3 reads CSALLRETQYF. As DNA, the CDR3 is TGCAGCGCCCTGTTGAGGGAGACCCAGTACTTC.

The chain joins TRBV27 to TRBJ1-2; D is perhaps TRBD1 (5 bases). The CDR3 has 13 amino acids. Per germline, CDR1 MNHEY and CDR2 SMNVEV (reference sequence). Trimming left V 2 bases short and J 5 bases short, with 9 bases between. The CDR3 sequence: CASSLGGEYGYTF. CDR3 sequence (DNA): TGTGCCAGCAGTTTAGGAGGGGAATATGGCTACACCTTC.

This sequence joins TRBV7-8 and TRBJ2-7; 12 bases match TRBD1. Germline loops: CDR1 SGHVS, CDR2 FQNEAQ. The junction had 4 bases not matched to a gene; V was cut back by 3 bases and J by 4 bases. CDR3 length equals 15 residues. This CDR3 is CASSLGTGGMYEQYF. CDR3 DNA sequence: TGTGCCAGCAGCTTGGGGACAGGGGGCATGTACGAGCAGTACTTC.

The rearrangement uses TRBV29-1 and TRBJ2-2, with D uncertain. Trimming cost V 4 bases and J 1 base, with 7 bases left between them. This CDR3 region has 13 residues. Germline V gene lookup returns CDR1 SQVTM and CDR2 ANQGSEA. CDR3 region: CSVVGLNTGELFF. The CDR3, as DNA: TGCAGCGTTGTGGGCTTGAACACCGGGGAGCTGTTTTTT.

The chain has TRBV4-1 and TRBJ2-5; 8 nucleotides align to TRBD2. This CDR3 spans 16 amino acids. V was pared by 1 base and J by 1 base, with 5 bases of the junction left unmatched. The germline gives CDR1 MGHRA, CDR2 YSYEKL. The CDR3 DNA reads TGCGCCAGCAGCCAAGCCCTCGGACTAGCCCAAGAGACCCAGTACTTC. This codes for CASSQALGLAQETQYF.

The chain combines TRBV6-5 with TRBJ1-5; perhaps TRBD1 as D (5 bases). The CDR3 totals 14 residues. Germline CDR1 reads MNHEY; CDR2 reads SVGAGI. With 4 bases removed from V and 8 bases from J, the gap between germline ends came to 15 bases. The DNA of the CDR3 is TGTGCCAGCAGTTCGACAGTTGGGTTAGAGCCCCAGCATTTT. It encodes CASSSTVGLEPQHF.

A single count supports this clone. The V gene is TRBV5-1, the J gene TRBJ2-7, with D perhaps TRBD2 (6 bases). V lost 4 bases, J lost 1 base, and 9 bases lay in between. Per germline, CDR1 SGHRS and CDR2 YFSETQ. The CDR3 is made up of 13 amino acids. The chain's CDR3 is CASSHGGSYEQYF. The CDR3 nucleotides read TGCGCCAGCAGCCATGGGGGGTCCTACGAGCAGTACTTC.

This clone was seen once. The J gene is TRBJ2-7, the V gene TRBV7-3; 8 bases match TRBD2. V lost 5 bases to trimming and J lost 5 bases; unmatched junction nucleotides: 8. The germline V gene has CDR1 SGHTA and CDR2 FQGTGA. The CDR3 runs to 14 residues. The CDR3 bases are TGTGCCAGCAGCCCTGCGGGGGGCGCCGACGAGCAGTACTTC. Translating gives CASSPAGGADEQYF.

The chain combines TRBV9 with TRBJ2-2; D unresolved. V was clipped by 6 bases and J by 1 base, with 7 bases between them. This CDR3 contains 13 residues. CDR1 and CDR2 (germline): SGDLS, YYNGEE. CDR3 in DNA: TGTGCCAGCACCTATGGGAACACCGGGGAGCTGTTTTTT. Translated: CASTYGNTGELFF.

In this sample, this clone turned up once. This sequence joins TRBV11-2 and TRBJ1-1; D possibly corresponds to TRBD1 (6 bases). V gave up 5 bases and J gave up 1 base, with 20 bases separating them. Germline V CDR1 and CDR2: SGHAT, FQNNGV. The length of the CDR3 is 17 residues. The CDR3 bases are TGTGCCAGCAGCCAACGTCCCGCCGGGACACAGAACACTGAAGCTTTCTTT. Amino acids: CASSQRPAGTQNTEAFF.

The chain combines TRBV30 with TRBJ2-2; no clear D gene. Germline V gives CDR1 GTSNPN, CDR2 SVGIG (reference sequence). This CDR3 region has 17 residues. Deletions cut 1 base from V and 0 bases from J, with 15 bases between. The CDR3 coding sequence is TGTGCCTGGAGTGAACCTAGAGATCTGGCGAACACCGGGGAGCTGTTTTTT. Encoded protein: CAWSEPRDLANTGELFF.

This clone came up once. The chain carries TRBV27 and TRBJ1-6; 9 bases line up with TRBD1. The germline V gene encodes CDR1 MNHEY and CDR2 SMNVEV (reference sequence). Losses at the gene ends were 6 bases for V and 8 bases for J; bases not matched to a gene: 5. This CDR3 comprises 14 residues. CDR3 region: CASSPGQGDSPLHF. For the CDR3, the DNA is TGTGCCAGCAGCCCGGGACAGGGAGATTCACCCCTCCACTTT.

The chain has TRBV27 and TRBJ2-5; D unclear. Between the trimmed V and J ends, which lost 2 bases and 4 bases, there was a span of 11 bases. The CDR3 contains 14 residues. CDR1 and CDR2 (germline): MNHEY, SMNVEV (reference sequence). The CDR3 DNA follows: TGTGCCAGCAGTTTAAACAGCCCCTTAGAGACCCAGTACTTC. This gives the protein CASSLNSPLETQYF.

This chain links TRBV7-2 with TRBJ1-2, with TRBD1 matching 7 bases. Per germline, CDR1 SGHTA and CDR2 FQGNSA. This CDR3 spans 15 amino acids. V lost 5 bases and J lost 8; bases outside the gene matches: 14. The CDR3 nucleotides read TGTGCCAGCAGCCCGGGACAGCCGACCGCTGGGGGCTACACCTTC. It encodes CASSPGQPTAGGYTF.

The rearrangement joins TRBV13 to TRBJ2-5; the match to TRBD2 covers 11 bases. With V trimmed by 5 bases and J by 3 bases, 5 bases remained unmatched. From germline, CDR1 is PRHDT and CDR2 FYEKMQ (reference sequence). The CDR3 covers 15 residues. In nucleotides, the CDR3 is TGTGCCAGCAGCGGGACTAGCGGTGGGAAAGAGACCCAGTACTTC. It translates to CASSGTSGGKETQYF.

The chain has TRBV7-9 and TRBJ1-1; D might be TRBD1 (5 bases). CDR1 and CDR2 from the germline V gene are SEHNR and FQNEAQ (reference sequence). The V and J ends lost 11 bases and 4 bases respectively, with 20 bases between them. This CDR3 has 14 residues. The CDR3 nucleotides read TGTGCCGTAAAGGGGCCGTGGGGCAGCACTGAAGCTTTCTTT. Its translation is CAVKGPWGSTEAFF.

The chain employs TRBV11-2 and TRBJ2-7; 8 bases line up with TRBD1. Germline V CDR1 and CDR2: SGHAT, FQNNGV. V shed 5 bases, J shed 1 base, and the junction held 7 bases outside the gene matches. CDR3 size: 15 residues. DNA of the CDR3: TGTGCCAGCAGCCCTCGGACAGGGTTGTCCTACGAGCAGTACTTC. This sequence encodes CASSPRTGLSYEQYF.

CDR3 DNA: TGTGCCAGCAGCCGCGGAGAGGGCAAAAACATTCAGTACTTC. Translated: CASSRGEGKNIQYF. This chain uses TRBV11-1 with TRBJ2-4, with D perhaps TRBD2 (5 bases). This CDR3 has 14 residues. V lost 5 bases to trimming and J lost 3 bases, with 11 bases between them. Germline-derived CDR1 and CDR2 are SGHAT and FQDESV (reference sequence). The full variable domain, completed using reference TRBV11-1 and TRBJ2-4, is EAEVAQSPRYKITEKSQAVAFWCDPISGHATLYWYRQILGQGPELLVQFQDESVVDDSQLPKDRFSAERLKGVDSTLKIQPAELGDSAMYLCASSRGEGKNIQYFGAGTRLSVL.

V gene TRBV6-5 combines with J gene TRBJ2-7, with D perhaps matching TRBD2 (7 bases). In germline, CDR1 is MNHEY, CDR2 SVGAGI. CDR3 size: 15 residues. The V end lost 8 bases, the J end lost 6 bases, and 23 bases lay between the germline ends. Here the CDR3 reads CASQQGSGGRGEQYF. The CDR3 region has the DNA TGTGCCAGCCAGCAGGGCTCGGGGGGCCGCGGCGAGCAGTACTTC.

The V gene is TRBV7-2, the J gene TRBJ1-1, with a possible D match to TRBD1 (6 bases). Germline V lookup: CDR1 SGHTA, CDR2 FQGNSA. This CDR3 has 14 residues. V lost 2 bases, J lost 5 bases, and 12 bases lay in between. This CDR3 reads CASSLQVQGTEAFF. CDR3 nucleotide sequence: TGTGCCAGCAGCTTACAAGTGCAGGGGACTGAAGCTTTCTTT.

This chain uses TRBV10-1 with TRBJ1-2; the D gene is possibly TRBD1 (5 bases). Per germline, CDR1 WNHNN and CDR2 SYGVQD (reference sequence). CDR3 length: 18 residues. The ends were cut back, 11 bases at V and 4 bases at J, with 32 bases in the middle. The CDR3 spells CAPQAGQGLCILTYGYTF. In DNA, the CDR3 is TGCGCCCCTCAGGCGGGGCAGGGCTTATGTATCCTCACCTATGGCTACACCTTC.

The rearrangement links TRBV21-1 to TRBJ2-1; the table calls TRBD2, which could not be checked here. TRBV21-1 is listed as a pseudogene. The CDR3 is made up of 15 amino acids. CDR3 amino acids: CASSKTGDPYNEQFF. CDR3 bases: TGTGCCAGCAGCAAAACGGGGGACCCCTACAATGAGCAGTTCTTC.

V gene TRBV18 combines with J gene TRBJ2-2; D remains unclear. V was trimmed by 6 bases and J by 4 bases, leaving 12 bases between them. This CDR3 has 14 amino acids. Germline CDR1 reads KGHSH; CDR2 reads LQKENI. CDR3 sequence (DNA): TGTGCCAGCTCCCCGAGCATTGGCACCGGGGAGCTGTTTTTT. This sequence encodes CASSPSIGTGELFF.

This chain uses TRBV25-1 with TRBJ1-1; possible D gene TRBD1, 5 bases. CDR3 size: 15 residues. The V gene lost 8 bases and the J gene lost 0 bases, with 16 bases spanning the gap. CDR1 is MGHDK, CDR2 SYGVNS, per germline. For the CDR3, the DNA is TGTGCCAGCGCACCAACAGGCCGAATGAACACTGAAGCTTTCTTT. Protein product: CASAPTGRMNTEAFF.